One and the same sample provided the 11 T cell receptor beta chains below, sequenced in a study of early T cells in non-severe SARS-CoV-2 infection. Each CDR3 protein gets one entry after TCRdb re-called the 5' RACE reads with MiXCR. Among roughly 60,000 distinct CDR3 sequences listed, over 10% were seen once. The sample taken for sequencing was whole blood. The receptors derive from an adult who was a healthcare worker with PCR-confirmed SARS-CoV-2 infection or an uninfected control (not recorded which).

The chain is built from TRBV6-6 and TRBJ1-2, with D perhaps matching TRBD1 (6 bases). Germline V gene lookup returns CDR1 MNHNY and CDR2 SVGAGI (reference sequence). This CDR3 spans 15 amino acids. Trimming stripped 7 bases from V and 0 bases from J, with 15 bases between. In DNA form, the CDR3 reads TGTGCCAGCAACTTACTACAGGGAACTAACTATGGCTACACCTTC. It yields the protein CASNLLQGTNYGYTF.

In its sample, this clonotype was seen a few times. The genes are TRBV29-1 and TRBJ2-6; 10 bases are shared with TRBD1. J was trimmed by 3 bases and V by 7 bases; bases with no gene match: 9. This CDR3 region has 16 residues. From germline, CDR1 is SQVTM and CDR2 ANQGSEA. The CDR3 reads CSAQRQGAGGANVLTF. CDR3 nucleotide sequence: TGCAGCGCCCAGCGACAGGGGGCGGGTGGGGCCAACGTCCTGACTTTC.

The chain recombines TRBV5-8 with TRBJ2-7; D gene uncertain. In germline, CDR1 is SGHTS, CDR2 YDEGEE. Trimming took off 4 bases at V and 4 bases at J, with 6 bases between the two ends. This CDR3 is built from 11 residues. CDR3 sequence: CASSLQYEQYF. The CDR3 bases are TGTGCCAGCAGCCTACAGTACGAGCAGTACTTC.

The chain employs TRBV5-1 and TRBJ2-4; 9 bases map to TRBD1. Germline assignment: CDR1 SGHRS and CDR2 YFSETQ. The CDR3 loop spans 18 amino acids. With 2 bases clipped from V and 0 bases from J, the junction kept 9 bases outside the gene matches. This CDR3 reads CASSFRTGDLLAKNIQYF. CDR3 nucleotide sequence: TGCGCCAGCAGCTTTAGGACAGGGGACCTTCTAGCCAAAAACATTCAGTACTTC.

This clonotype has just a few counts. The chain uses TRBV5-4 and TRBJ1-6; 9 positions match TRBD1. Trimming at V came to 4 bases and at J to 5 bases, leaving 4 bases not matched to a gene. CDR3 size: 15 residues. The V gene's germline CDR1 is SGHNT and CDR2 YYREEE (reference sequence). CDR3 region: CASSGRTGDNSPLHF. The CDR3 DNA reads TGTGCCAGCAGCGGTAGGACAGGGGATAATTCACCCCTCCACTTT.

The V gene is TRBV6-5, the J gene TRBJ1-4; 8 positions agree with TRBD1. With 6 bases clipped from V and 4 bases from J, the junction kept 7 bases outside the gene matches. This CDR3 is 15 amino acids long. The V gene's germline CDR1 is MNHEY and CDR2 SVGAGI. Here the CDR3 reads CASRPQGAINEKLFF. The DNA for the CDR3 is TGTGCCAGCAGGCCCCAGGGGGCTATTAATGAAAAACTGTTTTTT.

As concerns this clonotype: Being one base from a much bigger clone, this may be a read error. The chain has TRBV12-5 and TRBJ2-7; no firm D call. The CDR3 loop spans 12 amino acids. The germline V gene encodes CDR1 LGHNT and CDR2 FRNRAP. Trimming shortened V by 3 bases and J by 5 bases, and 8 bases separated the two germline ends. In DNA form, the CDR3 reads TGTGCTAGTGGTTTCATTGGCAACGAGCAGTACTTC. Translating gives CASGFIGNEQYF.

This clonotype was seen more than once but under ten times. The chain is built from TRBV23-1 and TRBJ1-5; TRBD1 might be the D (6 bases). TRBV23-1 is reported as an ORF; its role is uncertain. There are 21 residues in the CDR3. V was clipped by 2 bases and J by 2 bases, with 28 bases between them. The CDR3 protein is CASSQVLPGRTQAGGNQPQHF. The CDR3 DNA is TGCGCCAGCAGTCAAGTCCTTCCGGGACGGACTCAGGCAGGGGGCAATCAGCCCCAGCATTTT.

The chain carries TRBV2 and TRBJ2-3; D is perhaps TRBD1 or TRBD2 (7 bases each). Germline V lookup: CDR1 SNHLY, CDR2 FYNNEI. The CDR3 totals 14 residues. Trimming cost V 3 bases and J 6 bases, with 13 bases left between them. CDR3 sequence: CASSDQGGQDTQYF. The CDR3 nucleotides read TGTGCCAGCAGTGATCAGGGGGGGCAGGATACGCAGTATTTT.

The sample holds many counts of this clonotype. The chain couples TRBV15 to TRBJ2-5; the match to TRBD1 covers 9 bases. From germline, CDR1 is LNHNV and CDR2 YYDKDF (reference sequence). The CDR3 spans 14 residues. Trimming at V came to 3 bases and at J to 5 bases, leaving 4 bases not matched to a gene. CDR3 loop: CATSSPGTGETQYF. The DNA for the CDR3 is TGTGCCACCAGCAGTCCCGGGACAGGGGAGACCCAGTACTTC.

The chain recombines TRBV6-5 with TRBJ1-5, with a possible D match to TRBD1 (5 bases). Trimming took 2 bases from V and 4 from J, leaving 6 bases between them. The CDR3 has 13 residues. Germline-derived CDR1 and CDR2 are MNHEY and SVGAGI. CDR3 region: CASSYRGNQPQHF. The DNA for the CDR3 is TGTGCCAGCAGTTACAGGGGTAATCAGCCCCAGCATTTT.